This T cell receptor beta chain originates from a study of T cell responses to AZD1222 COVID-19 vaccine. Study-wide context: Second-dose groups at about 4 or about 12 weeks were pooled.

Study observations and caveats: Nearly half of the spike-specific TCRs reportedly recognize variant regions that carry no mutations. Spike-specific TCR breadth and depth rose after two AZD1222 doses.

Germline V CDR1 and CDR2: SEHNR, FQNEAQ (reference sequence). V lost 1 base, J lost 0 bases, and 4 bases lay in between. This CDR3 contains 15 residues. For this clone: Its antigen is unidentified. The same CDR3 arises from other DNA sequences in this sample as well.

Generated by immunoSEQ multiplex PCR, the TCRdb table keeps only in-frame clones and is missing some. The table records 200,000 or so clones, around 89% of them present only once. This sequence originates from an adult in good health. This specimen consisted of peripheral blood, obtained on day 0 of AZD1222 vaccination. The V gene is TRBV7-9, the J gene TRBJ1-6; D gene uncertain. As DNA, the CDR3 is TGTGCCAGCAGCTTAGGTAGCTCCTATAATTCACCCCTCCACTTT. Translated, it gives CASSLGSSYNSPLHF. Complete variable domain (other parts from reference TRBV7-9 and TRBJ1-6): DTGVSQNPRHKITKRGQNVTFRCDPISEHNRLYWYRQTLGQGPEFLTYFQNEAQLEKSRLLSDRFSAERPKGSFSTLEIQRTEQGDSAMYLCASSLGSSYNSPLHFGNGTRLTVT.